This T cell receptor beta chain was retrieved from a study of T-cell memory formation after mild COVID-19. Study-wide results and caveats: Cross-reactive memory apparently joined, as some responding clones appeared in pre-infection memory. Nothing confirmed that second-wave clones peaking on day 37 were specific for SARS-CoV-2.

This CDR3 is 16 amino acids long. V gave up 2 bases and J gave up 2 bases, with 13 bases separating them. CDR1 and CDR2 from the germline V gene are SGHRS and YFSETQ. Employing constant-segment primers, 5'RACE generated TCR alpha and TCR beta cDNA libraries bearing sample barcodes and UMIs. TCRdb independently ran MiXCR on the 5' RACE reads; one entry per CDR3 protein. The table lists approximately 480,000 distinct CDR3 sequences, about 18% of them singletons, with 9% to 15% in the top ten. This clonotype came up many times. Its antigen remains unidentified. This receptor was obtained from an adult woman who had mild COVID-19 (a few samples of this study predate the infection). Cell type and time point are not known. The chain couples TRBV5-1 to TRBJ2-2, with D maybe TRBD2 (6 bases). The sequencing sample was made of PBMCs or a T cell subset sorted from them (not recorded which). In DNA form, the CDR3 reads TGCGCCAGCAGCTTCAGCGGGTTCATCAACACCGGGGAGCTGTTTTTT. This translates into CASSFSGFINTGELFF.